The source of this T cell receptor beta chain is a study of cytomegalovirus exposure and HLA in healthy donors. Overall study results and limits: Reported results showed that the classifier diagnosed cytomegalovirus status with high specificity and sensitivity. The majority of TCR sequences were rare, yet some public TCRs appeared in many donors. An ancestry cluster, one associated with Asian ancestry, reportedly showed fewer N-insertions than the approximately 670-donor mean in a later analysis.

With 60 Vbeta and 13 Jbeta primers, the PCR was carried out. Measured with immunoSEQ multiplex PCR; TCRdb has only the in-frame clones, and not every one. The sample contains 120,000 or so clones, roughly 80% of which appear only once. Note on this clone: Its antigen remains unidentified.

V shed 4 bases and J 2 bases; nucleotides not matched to a gene: 8. The CDR3 consists of 15 residues. Germline assignment: CDR1 SGHRS and CDR2 YFSETQ. Input material: PBMCs. The TCR was taken from a man aged 25 to 40 in good health and CMV-seropositive. V gene TRBV5-1 combines with J gene TRBJ2-7; 8 bases are shared with TRBD1. For the CDR3, the DNA is TGCGCCAGCAGCGACGGACAGGGAAGGACCTACGAGCAGTACTTC. Translating gives CASSDGQGRTYEQYF. The whole variable domain, remainder taken from reference TRBV5-1 and TRBJ2-7, is KAGVTQTPRYLIKTRGQQVTLSCSPISGHRSVSWYQQTPGQGLQFLFEYFSETQRNKGNFPGRFSGRQFSNSRSEMNVSTLELGDSALYLCASSDGQGRTYEQYFGPGTRLTVT.